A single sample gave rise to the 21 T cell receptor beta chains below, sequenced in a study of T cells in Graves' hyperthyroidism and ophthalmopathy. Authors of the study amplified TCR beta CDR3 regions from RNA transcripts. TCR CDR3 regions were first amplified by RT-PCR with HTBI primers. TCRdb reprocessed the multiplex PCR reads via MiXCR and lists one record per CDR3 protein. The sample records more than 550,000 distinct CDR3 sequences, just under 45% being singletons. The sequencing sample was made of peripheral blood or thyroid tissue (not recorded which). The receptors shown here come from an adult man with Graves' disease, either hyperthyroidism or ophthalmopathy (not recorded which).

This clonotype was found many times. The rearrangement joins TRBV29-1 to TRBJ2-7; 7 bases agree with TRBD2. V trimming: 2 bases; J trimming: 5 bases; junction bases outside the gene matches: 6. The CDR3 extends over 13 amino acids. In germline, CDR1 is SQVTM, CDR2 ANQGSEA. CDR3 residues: CSVEPGRGDEQYF. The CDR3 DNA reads TGCAGCGTTGAACCGGGACGGGGGGACGAGCAGTACTTC.

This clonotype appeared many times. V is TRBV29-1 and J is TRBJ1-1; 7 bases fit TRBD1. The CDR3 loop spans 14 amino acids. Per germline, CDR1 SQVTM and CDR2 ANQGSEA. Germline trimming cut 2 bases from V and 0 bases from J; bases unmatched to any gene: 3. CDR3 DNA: TGCAGCGTTGAATCGGGACAGCTGAACACTGAAGCTTTCTTT. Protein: CSVESGQLNTEAFF.

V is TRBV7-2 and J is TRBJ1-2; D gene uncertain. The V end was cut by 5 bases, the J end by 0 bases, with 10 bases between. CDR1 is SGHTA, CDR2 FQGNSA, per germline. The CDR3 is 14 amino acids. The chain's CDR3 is CASSRAGPNYGYTF. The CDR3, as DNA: TGTGCCAGCAGCCGGGCCGGGCCTAACTATGGCTACACCTTC.

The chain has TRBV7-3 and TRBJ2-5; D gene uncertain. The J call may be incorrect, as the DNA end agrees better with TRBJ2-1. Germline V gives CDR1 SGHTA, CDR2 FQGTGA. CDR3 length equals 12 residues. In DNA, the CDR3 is TGTGCCAGCAGCTTAACTGGCAATGAGCAGTTCTTC. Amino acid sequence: CASSLTGNEQFF.

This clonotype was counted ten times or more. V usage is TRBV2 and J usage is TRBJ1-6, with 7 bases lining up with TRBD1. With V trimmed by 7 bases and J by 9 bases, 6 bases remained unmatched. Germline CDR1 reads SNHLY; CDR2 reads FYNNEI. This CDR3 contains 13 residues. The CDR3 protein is CASTLGQFSPLHF. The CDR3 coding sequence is TGTGCCAGCACCTTGGGACAGTTTTCACCCCTCCACTTT.

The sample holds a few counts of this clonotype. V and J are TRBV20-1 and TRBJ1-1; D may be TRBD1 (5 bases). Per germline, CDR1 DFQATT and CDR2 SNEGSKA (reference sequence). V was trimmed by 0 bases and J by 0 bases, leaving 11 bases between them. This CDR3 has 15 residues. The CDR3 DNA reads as TGCAGTGCTAGAGATGGGGCGACGCTGAACACTGAAGCTTTCTTT. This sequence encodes CSARDGATLNTEAFF.

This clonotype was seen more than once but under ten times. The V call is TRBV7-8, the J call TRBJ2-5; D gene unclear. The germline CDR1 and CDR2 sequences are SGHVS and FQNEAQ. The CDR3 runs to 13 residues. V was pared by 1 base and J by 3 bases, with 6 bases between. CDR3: CASSLGPEETQYF. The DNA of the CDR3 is TGTGCCAGCAGCTTAGGTCCCGAAGAGACCCAGTACTTC.

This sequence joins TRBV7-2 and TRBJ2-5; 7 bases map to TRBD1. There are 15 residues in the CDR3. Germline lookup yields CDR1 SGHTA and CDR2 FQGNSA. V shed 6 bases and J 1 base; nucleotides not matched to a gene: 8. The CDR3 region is CASSFDRESQETQYF. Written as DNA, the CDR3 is TGTGCCAGCAGTTTTGACAGGGAAAGCCAAGAGACCCAGTACTTC.

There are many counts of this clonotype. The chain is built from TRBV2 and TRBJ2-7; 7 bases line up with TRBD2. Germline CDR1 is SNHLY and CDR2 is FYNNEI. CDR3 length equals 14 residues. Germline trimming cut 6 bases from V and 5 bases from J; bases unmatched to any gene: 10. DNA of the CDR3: TGTGCCAGCAGCGGGAAGACTAGCACAAACGAGCAGTACTTC. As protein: CASSGKTSTNEQYF.

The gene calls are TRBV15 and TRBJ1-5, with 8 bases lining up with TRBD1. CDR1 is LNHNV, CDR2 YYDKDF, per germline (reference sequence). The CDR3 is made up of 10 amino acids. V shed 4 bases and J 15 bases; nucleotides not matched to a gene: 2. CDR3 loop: CATSKGQGHF. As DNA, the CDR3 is TGTGCCACCAGCAAAGGACAGGGGCATTTT.

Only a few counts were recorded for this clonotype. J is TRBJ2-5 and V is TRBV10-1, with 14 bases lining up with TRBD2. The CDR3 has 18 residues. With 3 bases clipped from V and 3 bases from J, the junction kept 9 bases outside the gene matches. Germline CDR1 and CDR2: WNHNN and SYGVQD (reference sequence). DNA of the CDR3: TGCGCCAGCAGTGACCCGCCGGGGACTAGCGGGGGAAAAGAGACCCAGTACTTC. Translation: CASSDPPGTSGGKETQYF.

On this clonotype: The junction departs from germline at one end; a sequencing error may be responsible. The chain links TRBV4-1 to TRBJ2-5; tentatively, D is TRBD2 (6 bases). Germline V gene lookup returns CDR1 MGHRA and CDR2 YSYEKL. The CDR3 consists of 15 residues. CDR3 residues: CASSQASGGAETQYF. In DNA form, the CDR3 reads TGTGCCAGCAGCCAAGCGTCCGGGGGTGCAGAGACCCAGTACTTC.

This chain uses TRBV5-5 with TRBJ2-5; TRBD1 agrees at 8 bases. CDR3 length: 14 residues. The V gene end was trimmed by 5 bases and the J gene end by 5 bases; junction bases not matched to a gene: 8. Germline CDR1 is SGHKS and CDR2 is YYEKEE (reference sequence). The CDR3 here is CASRSDRGRETQYF. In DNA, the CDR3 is TGTGCCAGCAGATCCGACAGGGGAAGGGAGACCCAGTACTTC.

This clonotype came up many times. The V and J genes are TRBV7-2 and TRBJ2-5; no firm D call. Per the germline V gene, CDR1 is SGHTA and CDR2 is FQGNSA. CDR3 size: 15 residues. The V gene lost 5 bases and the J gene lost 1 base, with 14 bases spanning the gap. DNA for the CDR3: TGTGCCAGCAGCCCCCATGCGGCAGGCCAAGAGACCCAGTACTTC. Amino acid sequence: CASSPHAAGQETQYF.

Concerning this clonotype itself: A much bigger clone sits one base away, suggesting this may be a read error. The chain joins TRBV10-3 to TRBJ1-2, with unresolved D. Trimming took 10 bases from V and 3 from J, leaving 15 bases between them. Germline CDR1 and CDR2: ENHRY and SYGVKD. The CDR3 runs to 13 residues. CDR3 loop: CASSLGSHYGYTF. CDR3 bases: TGTGCCAGCAGCCTCGGGAGTCACTATGGCTACACCTTC.

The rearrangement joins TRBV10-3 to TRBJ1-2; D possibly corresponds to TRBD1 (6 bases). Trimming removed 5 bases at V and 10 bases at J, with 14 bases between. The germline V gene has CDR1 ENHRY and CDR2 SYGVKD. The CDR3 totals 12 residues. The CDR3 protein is CAISIQGLAYTF. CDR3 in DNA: TGTGCCATCAGTATACAGGGCTTGGCCTACACCTTC.

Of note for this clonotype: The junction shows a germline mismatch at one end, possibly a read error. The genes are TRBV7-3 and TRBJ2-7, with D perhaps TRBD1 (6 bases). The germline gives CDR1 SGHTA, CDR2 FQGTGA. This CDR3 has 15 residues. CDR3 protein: CASSLTGLTLREQYF. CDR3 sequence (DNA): TGTGCCAGCAGCCTAACAGGGTTAACCCTTAGGGAGCAGTACTTC.

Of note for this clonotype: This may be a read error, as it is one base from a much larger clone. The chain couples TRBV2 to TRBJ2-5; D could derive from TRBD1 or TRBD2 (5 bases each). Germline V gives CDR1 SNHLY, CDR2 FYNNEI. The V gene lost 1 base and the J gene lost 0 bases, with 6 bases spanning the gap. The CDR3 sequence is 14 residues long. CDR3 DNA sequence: TGTGCCAGCAGTGAAGGGGACCACCAAGAGACCCAGTACTTC. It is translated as CASSEGDHQETQYF.

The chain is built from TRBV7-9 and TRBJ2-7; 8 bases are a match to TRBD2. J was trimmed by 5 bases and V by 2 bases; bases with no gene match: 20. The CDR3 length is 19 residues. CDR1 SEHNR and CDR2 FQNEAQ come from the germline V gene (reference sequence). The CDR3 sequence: CASSLYRIEPQRGINEQYF. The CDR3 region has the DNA TGTGCCAGCAGCTTATACCGAATCGAACCCCAGCGGGGGATCAACGAGCAGTACTTC.

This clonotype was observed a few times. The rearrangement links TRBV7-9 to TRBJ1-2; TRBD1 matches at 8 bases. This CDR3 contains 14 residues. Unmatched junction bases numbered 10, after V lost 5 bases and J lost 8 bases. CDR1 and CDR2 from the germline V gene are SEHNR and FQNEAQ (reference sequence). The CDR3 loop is CASSPDRVRDGYTF. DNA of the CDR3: TGTGCCAGCAGCCCGGACAGGGTGAGAGACGGCTACACCTTC.

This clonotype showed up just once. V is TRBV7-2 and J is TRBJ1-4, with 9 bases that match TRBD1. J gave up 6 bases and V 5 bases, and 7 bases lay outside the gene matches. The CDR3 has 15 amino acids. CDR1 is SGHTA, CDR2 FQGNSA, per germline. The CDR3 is CASSNRQGGYEKLFF. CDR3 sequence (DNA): TGTGCCAGCAGCAACCGACAGGGGGGCTATGAAAAACTGTTTTTT.